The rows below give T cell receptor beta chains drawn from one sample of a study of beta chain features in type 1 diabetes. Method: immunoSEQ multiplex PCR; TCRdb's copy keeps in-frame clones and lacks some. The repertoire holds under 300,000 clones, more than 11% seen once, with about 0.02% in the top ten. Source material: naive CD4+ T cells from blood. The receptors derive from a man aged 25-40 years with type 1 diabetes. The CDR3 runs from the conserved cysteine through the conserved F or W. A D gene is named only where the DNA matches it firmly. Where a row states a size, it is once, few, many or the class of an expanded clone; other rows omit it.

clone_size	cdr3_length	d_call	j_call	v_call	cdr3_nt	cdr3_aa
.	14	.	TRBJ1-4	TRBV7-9	TGTGCCAGCAGCCCATCGACAGTCGGAGAAAAACTGTTTTTT	CASSPSTVGEKLFF
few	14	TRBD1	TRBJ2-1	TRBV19	TGTGCCAGTAGTCCGTGGACAGGGGACAATGAGCAGTTCTTC	CASSPWTGDNEQFF
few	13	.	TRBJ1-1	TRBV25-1	TGTGCCAGCGCACCCCAGGGTAACACTGAAGCTTTCTTT	CASAPQGNTEAFF
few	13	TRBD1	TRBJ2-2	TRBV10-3	TGTGCCACCCGGACAGGGGACACCGGGGAGCTGTTTTTT	CATRTGDTGELFF
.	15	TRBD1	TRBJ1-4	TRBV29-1	TGCAGCGTTGAGTCTCGGGACAGGGGGGGTGAAAAACTGTTTTTT	CSVESRDRGGEKLFF
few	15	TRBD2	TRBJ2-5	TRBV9	TGTGCCAGCAGCCTAGCGGGAGGGGGGCAAGAGACCCAGTACTTC	CASSLAGGGQETQYF
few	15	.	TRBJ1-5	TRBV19	TGTGCCAGTAGTATAAGACAGATCAGCAATCAGCCCCAGCATTTT	CASSIRQISNQPQHF
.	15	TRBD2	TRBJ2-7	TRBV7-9	TGTGCCAGCAGCGCTGGTAGCGGGATCTCGTACGAGCAGTACTTC	CASSAGSGISYEQYF
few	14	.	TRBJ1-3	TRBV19	TGTGCCAGTAGTATAAAGCAGGCTGGAAACACCATATATTTT	CASSIKQAGNTIYF
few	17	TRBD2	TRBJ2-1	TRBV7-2	TGTGCCAGCACCGCGACTAGCGGGAGGGTAGGGGACAATGAGCAGTTCTTC	CASTATSGRVGDNEQFF
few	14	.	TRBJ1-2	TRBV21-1	TGTGCCAGCAGCAAAAAAGGGACAGGGGATGGCTACACCTTC	CASSKKGTGDGYTF
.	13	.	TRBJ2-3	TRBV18	TGTGCCAGCTCCCACAGGGACACAGATACGCAGTATTTT	CASSHRDTDTQYF
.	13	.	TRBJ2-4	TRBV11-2	TGTGCCAGCAGCCCTCTCCGTCAAAACATTCAGTACTTC	CASSPLRQNIQYF
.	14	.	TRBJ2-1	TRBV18	TGTGCCAGCTCACCGGAACAGGGCTACAATGAGCAGTTCTTC	CASSPEQGYNEQFF
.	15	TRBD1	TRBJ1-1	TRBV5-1	TGCGCCAGCAGCTCGGGACAGGGCCTGAACACTGAAGCTTTCTTT	CASSSGQGLNTEAFF
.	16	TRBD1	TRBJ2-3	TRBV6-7	TGTGCCAGCAGTTACCCCGGGACAGGGGGGGCAGATACGCAGTATTTT	CASSYPGTGGADTQYF
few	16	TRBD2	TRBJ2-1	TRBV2	TGTGCCAGCCTGGTTGGGAGCGGGAGTCGGTACAATGAGCAGTTCTTC	CASLVGSGSRYNEQFF
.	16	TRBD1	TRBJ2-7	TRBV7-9	TGTGCCAGCAGCTTGGTAGGGGACAGGGGCATCCACGAGCAGTACTTC	CASSLVGDRGIHEQYF
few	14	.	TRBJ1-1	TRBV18	TGTGCCAGCTCAAGCCGTGGGCGGGACACTGAAGCTTTCTTT	CASSSRGRDTEAFF
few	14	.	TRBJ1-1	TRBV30	TGTGCCTGGAGTCGTACAGGGTTGGACACTGAAGCTTTCTTT	CAWSRTGLDTEAFF
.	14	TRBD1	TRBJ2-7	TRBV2	TGTGCCAGCAGTGTTGAGACAGGGAAGAACGAGCAGTACTTC	CASSVETGKNEQYF
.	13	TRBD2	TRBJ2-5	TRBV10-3	TGTGCCATCAGGACTAGCCAACAAGAGACCCAGTACTTC	CAIRTSQQETQYF
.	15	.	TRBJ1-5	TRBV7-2	TGTGCCAGCAGCCCCTGGGCAGGGGGCAATCAGCCCCAGCATTTT	CASSPWAGGNQPQHF
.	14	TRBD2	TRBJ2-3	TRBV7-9	TGTGCCAGCAGCAGATCCGGGGGGACAGATACGCAGTATTTT	CASSRSGGTDTQYF
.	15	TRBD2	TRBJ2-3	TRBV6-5	TGTGCCAGCAGTCGCGGGCGGGGGACCAAAGATACGCAGTATTTT	CASSRGRGTKDTQYF
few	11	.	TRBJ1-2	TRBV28	TGTGCCAGCAGCACAGGGTTTGGCTACACCTTC	CASSTGFGYTF
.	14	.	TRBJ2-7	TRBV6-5	TGTGCCAGCAGTTACTCGACCAGGGGCCACGAGCAGTACTTC	CASSYSTRGHEQYF
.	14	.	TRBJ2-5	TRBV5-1	TGCGCCAGCAGCTTGAAAGGGGAACAAGAGACCCAGTACTTC	CASSLKGEQETQYF
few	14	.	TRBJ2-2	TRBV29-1	TGCAGCGCTAGGAACAGGAGAAACACCGGGGAGCTGTTTTTT	CSARNRRNTGELFF
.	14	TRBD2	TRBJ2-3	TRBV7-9	TGTGCCAGCAGCGCGGGACTAGCTGTAGATACGCAGTATTTT	CASSAGLAVDTQYF
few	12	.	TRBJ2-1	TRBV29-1	TGCAGCGTTGGGAGAGGTGGTGCGGCGCAGTTCTTC	CSVGRGGAAQFF
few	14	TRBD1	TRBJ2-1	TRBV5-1	TGCGCCAGCAGCAAACCGACAGGGGACAATGAGCAGTTCTTC	CASSKPTGDNEQFF
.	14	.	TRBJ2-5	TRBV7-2	TGTGCCAGCAGCGGCCCCGCATCACGAGAGACCCAGTACTTC	CASSGPASRETQYF
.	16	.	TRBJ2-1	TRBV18	TGTGCCAGCTCACCAACCTTGGTGAGCTCCTACAATGAGCAGTTCTTC	CASSPTLVSSYNEQFF
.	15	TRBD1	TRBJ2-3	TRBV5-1	TGCGCCAGCAGCTTGGGGGCGACAGGGACAGATATGCAGTATTTT	CASSLGATGTDMQYF
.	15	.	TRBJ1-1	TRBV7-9	TGTGCCAGCAGCTTAATGGGGGCCCGGGGCACTGAAGCTTTCTTT	CASSLMGARGTEAFF
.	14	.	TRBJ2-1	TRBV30	TGTGCCTGGAGTGTTGGAGGAGGGCCGGGGGAGCAGTTCTTC	CAWSVGGGPGEQFF
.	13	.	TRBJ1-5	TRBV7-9	TGTGCCAGCAGCCGACAGGACAATCAGCCCCAGCATTTT	CASSRQDNQPQHF
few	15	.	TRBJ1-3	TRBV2	TGTGCCAGCAGGAAAAGCTTGACAGACGGAAACACCATATATTTT	CASRKSLTDGNTIYF
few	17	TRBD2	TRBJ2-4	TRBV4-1	TGCGCCAGCAGCCAGCCGACTAGCGGGAGGGAAGGAAACATTCAGTACTTC	CASSQPTSGREGNIQYF
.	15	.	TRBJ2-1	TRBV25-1	TGTGCCAGCAGTGATCGTAGGCTAGCCGAGAATGAGCAGTTCTTC	CASSDRRLAENEQFF
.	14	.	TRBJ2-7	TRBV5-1	TGCGCCAGCAGCAGCGGCCTGGATCCCTACGAGCAGTACTTC	CASSSGLDPYEQYF
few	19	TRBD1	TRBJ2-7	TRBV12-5	TGTGCTAGTGGTTTGTTCCCCATCGTTGGGACAGGGATGTTTCTCGAGCAGTACTTC	CASGLFPIVGTGMFLEQYF